This entry concerns a single T cell receptor beta chain. The source of the sample is a study of monozygotic twins with inflammatory bowel disease. Each CDR3 protein gets one entry in TCRdb, which reprocessed the 5' RACE reads and gives no DNA. The sample table includes roughly 300,000 distinct CDR3 sequences. Germline loops: CDR1 MNHNS, CDR2 SASEGT. The CDR3 extends over 14 amino acids. The clonotype comes from a human donor with ulcerative colitis or Crohn's disease, or a healthy co-twin of an affected twin (not recorded which). The J gene is TRBJ1-2, the V gene TRBV6-1; the D call from TCRdb, TRBD1, cannot be confirmed without DNA. Sequencing was performed on blood. CDR3 residues: CASRTTGQKDGYTF.